This section outlines one TCR beta chain sequence together with its context. The antigen remains undetermined. The sample comes from a study of siplizumab effects on memory and regulatory T cells. Study conclusions and caveats: Under siplizumab, an average roughly 70% of mappable alloreactive CD4+ clones were Treg-derived, compared with approximately 25% in controls.

The data were produced by immunoSEQ multiplex PCR, yet TCRdb's version contains in-frame clones alone and is incomplete. The sample consists of about 82,000 clones, about 87% of them appearing once. The CDR3 has 16 residues. CDR1 SGHTA and CDR2 FQGNSA come from the germline V gene. V was cut by 1 base and J by 7 bases, with 17 bases left in between. J is TRBJ2-1 and V is TRBV7-2; TRBD2 might be the D (7 bases). This receptor was identified in a human donor in good health. Sequencing was done on a sample of Tregs sorted from blood. CDR3 sequence (DNA): TGTGCCAGCAGCTTAGTTCCGCGCGGGGGCTATAATGAGCAGTTCTTC. Translating it yields CASSLVPRGGYNEQFF.